Here is one T cell receptor (beta chain) with its context. Trimming cost V 6 bases and J 11 bases, with 22 bases left between them. Germline CDR1 is MGHDK and CDR2 is SYGVNS. The CDR3 spans 14 residues. This record comes from a study of neoadjuvant anti-PD-1 for oral cavity cancer. Across the study: Around day 43, patients without progression received a fourth nivolumab dose before surgery.

Method: immunoSEQ multiplex PCR; TCRdb's copy keeps in-frame clones and lacks some. The repertoire holds 15,000 to 20,000 clones, with nearly 70% as singletons. Patients had HPV-negative, locally advanced oral cavity squamous cell carcinoma. The TCR sequence derives from a person between 35 and 79 years old with oral cavity squamous cell carcinoma. This chain joins TRBV25-1 and TRBJ1-1; a possible D gene is TRBD1 (6 bases). The sample here was PBMCs, taken before nivolumab (anti-PD-1) treatment. The CDR3 here is CASSETAQGWSAFF. The CDR3 bases are TGTGCCAGCAGCGAAACCGCACAGGGATGGTCGGCTTTCTTT.